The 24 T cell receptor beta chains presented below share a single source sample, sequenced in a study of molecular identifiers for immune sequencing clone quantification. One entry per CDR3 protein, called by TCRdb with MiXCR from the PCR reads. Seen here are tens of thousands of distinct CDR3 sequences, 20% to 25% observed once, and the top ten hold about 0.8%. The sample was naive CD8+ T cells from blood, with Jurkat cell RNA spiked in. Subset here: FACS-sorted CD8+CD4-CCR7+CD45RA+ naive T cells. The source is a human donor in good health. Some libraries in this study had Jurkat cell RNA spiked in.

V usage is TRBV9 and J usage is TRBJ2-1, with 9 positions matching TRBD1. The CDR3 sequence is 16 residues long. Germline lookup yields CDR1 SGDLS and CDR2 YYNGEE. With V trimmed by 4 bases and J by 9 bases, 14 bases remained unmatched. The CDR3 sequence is CASSPTPGQGSSEQFF. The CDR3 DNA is TGTGCCAGCAGCCCCACTCCGGGACAGGGATCGAGTGAGCAGTTCTTC. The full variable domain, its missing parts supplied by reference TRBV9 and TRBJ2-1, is DSGVTQTPKHLITATGQRVTLRCSPRSGDLSVYWYQQSLDQGLQFLIQYYNGEERAKGNILERFSAQQFPDLHSELNLSSLELGDSALYFCASSPTPGQGSSEQFFGPGTRLTVL.

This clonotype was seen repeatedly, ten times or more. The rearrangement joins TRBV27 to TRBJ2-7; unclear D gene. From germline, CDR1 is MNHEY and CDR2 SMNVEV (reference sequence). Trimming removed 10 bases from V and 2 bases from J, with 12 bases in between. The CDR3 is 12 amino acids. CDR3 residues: CAIRDGAYEQYF. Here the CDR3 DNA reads TGTGCCATCAGAGACGGAGCCTACGAGCAGTACTTC.

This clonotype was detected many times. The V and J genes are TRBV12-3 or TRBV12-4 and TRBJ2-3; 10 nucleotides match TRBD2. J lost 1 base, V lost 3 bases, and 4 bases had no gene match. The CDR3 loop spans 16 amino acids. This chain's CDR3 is CASSFLAGVGTDTQYF. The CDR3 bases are TGTGCCAGCAGTTTTCTAGCGGGAGTAGGCACAGATACGCAGTATTTT.

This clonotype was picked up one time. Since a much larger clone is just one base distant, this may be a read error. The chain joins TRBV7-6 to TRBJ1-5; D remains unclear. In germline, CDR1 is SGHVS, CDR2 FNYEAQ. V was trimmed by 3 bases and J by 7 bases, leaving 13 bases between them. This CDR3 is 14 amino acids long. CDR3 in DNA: TGTGCCAGCAGCTTCGCCTCGGGAGACCAGCCCCAGCATTTT. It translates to CASSFASGDQPQHF.

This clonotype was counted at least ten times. This CDR3 reads CASSYSAQGAPYEQYF. DNA for the CDR3: TGTGCCAGCAGTTACTCGGCACAGGGGGCTCCCTACGAGCAGTACTTC. J is TRBJ2-7 and V is TRBV6-5, with 9 bases that match TRBD1. V lost 0 bases to trimming and J lost 2 bases; unmatched junction nucleotides: 5. In germline, CDR1 is MNHEY, CDR2 SVGAGI. The CDR3 loop spans 16 amino acids.

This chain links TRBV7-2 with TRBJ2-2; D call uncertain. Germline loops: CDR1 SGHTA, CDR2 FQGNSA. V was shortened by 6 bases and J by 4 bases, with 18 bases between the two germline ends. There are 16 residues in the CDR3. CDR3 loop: CASRRIEDDGTGELFF. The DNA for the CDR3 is TGTGCCAGCAGGCGAATCGAAGACGACGGCACCGGGGAGCTGTTTTTT.

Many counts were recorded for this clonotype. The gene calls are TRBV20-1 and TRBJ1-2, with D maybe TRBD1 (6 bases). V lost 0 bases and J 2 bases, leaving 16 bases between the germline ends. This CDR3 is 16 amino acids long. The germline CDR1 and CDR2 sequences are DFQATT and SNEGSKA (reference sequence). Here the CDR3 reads CSARDIRQGMNYGYTF. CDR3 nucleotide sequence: TGCAGTGCTAGAGATATTAGGCAGGGGATGAACTATGGCTACACCTTC.

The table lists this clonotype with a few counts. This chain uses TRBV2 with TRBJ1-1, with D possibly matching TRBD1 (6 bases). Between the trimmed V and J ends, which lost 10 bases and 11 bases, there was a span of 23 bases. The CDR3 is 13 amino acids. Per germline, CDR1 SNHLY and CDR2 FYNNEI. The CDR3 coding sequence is TGTGCCACCAACCCACAGGGAAAAGGCGAGGCTTTCTTT. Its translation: CATNPQGKGEAFF.

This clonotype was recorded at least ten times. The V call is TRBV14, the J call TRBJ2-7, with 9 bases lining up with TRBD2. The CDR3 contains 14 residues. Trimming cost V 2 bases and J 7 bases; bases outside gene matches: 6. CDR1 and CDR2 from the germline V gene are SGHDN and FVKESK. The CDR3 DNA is TGTGCCAGCAGCCAATTAGCGGGAGTACGAGAGCAGTACTTC. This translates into CASSQLAGVREQYF.

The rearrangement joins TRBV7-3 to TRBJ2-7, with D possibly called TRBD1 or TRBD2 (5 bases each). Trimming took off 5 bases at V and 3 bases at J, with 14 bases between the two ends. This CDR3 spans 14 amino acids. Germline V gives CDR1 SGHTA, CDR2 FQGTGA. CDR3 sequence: CASSPGTDLYEQYF. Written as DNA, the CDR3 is TGTGCCAGCAGCCCCGGGACGGACCTCTACGAGCAGTACTTC.

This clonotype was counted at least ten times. CDR3 sequence: CASSGGQSPNYGYTF. As DNA, the CDR3 is TGTGCCAGCAGTGGGGGCCAGAGCCCCAACTATGGCTACACCTTC. The chain uses TRBV6-1 and TRBJ1-2; maybe TRBD1 (5 bases). Trimming cost V 4 bases and J 2 bases, with 14 bases left between them. This CDR3 comprises 15 residues. Per germline, CDR1 MNHNS and CDR2 SASEGT.

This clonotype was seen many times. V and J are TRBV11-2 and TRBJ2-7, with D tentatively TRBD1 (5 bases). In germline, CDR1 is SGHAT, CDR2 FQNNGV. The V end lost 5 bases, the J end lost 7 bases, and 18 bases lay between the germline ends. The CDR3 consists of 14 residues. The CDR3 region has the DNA TGTGCCAGCAGCCAAACCATGGACACCACGGAGCAGTACTTC. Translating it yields CASSQTMDTTEQYF. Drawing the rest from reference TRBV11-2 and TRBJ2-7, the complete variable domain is EAGVAQSPRYKIIEKRQSVAFWCNPISGHATLYWYQQILGQGPKLLIQFQNNGVVDDSQLPKDRFSAERLKGVDSTLKIQPAKLEDSAVYLCASSQTMDTTEQYFGPGTRLTVT.

Written as DNA, the CDR3 is TGTGCCAGCAGCTTACCGGGACTAGCGGGAGGAAGTGATACGCAGTATTTT. This translates into CASSLPGLAGGSDTQYF. The chain recombines TRBV7-2 with TRBJ2-3; 15 positions agree with TRBD2. V lost 2 bases and J lost 6; bases outside the gene matches: 6. The CDR3 loop spans 17 amino acids. Germline V lookup: CDR1 SGHTA, CDR2 FQGNSA.

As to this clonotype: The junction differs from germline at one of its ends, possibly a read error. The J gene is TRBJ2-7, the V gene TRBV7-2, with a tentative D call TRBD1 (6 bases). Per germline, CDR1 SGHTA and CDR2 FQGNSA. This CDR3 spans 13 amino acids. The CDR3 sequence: CASSLRQEYEPSF. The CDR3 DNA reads TGTGCCAGCAGCCTGAGACAGGAGTACGAGCCGTCCTTC. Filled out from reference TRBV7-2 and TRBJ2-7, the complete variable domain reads GAGVSQSPSNKVTEKGKDVELRCDPISGHTALYWYRQSLGQGLEFLIYFQGNSAPDKSGLPSDRFSAERTGGSVSTLTIQRTQQEDSAVYLCASSLRQEYEPSFGPGTRLTVT.

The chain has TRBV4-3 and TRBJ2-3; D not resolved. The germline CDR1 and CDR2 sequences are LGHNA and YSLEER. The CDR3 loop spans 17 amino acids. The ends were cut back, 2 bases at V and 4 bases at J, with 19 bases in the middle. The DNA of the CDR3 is TGCGCCAGCAGCCAATCGCTGACCTACCTCTCCGCAGATACGCAGTATTTT. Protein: CASSQSLTYLSADTQYF.

This CDR3 reads CASSQESLAEETQYF. In DNA form, the CDR3 reads TGCGCCAGCAGCCAAGAGTCACTAGCGGAAGAGACCCAGTACTTC. V usage is TRBV4-3 and J usage is TRBJ2-5, with TRBD2 identical over 8 bases. Germline CDR1 LGHNA, CDR2 YSLEER. V lost 0 bases and J lost 3; bases outside the gene matches: 3. This CDR3 has 15 residues.

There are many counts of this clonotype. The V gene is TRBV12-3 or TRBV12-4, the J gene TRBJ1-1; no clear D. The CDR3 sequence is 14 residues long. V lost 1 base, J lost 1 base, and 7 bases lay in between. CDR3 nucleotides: TGTGCCAGCAGTTTAGGGACGGGGAACACTGAAGCTTTCTTT. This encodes CASSLGTGNTEAFF.

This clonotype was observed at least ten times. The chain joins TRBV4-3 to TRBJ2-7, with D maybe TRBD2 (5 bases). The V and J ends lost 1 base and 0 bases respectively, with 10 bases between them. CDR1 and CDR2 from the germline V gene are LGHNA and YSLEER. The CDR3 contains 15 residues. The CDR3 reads CASSQGLASSYEQYF. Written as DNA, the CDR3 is TGCGCCAGCAGCCAAGGTCTAGCCAGCTCCTACGAGCAGTACTTC.

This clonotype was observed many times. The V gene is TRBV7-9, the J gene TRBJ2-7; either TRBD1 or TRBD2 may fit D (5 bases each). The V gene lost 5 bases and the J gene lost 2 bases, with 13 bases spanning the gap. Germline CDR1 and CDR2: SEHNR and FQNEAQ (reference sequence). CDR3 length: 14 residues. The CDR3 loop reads CASSGGKTAYEQYF. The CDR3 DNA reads TGTGCCAGCAGCGGGGGTAAGACCGCCTACGAGCAGTACTTC.

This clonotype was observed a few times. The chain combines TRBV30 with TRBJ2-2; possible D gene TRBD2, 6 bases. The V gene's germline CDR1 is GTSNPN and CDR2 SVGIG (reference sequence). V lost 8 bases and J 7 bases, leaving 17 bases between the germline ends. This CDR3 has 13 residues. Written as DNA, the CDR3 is TGTGCCGGGACTGGGAGAGCGTTCGGGGAGCTGTTTTTT. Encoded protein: CAGTGRAFGELFF.

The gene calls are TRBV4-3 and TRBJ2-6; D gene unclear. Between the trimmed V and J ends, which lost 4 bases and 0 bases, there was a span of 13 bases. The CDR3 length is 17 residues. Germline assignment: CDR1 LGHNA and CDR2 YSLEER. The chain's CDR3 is CASSLVGTRSGANVLTF. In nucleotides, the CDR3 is TGCGCCAGCAGCCTCGTGGGAACCCGCTCTGGGGCCAACGTCCTGACTTTC.

CDR3 amino acids: CAISWSGDEQYF. The CDR3 bases are TGTGCCATCAGTTGGTCAGGGGACGAGCAGTACTTC. The chain joins TRBV10-3 to TRBJ2-7, with a weak D call TRBD1 (6 bases). V shed 5 bases and J shed 5 bases, with 10 bases lying between them. The germline V gene encodes CDR1 ENHRY and CDR2 SYGVKD. The CDR3 totals 12 residues.

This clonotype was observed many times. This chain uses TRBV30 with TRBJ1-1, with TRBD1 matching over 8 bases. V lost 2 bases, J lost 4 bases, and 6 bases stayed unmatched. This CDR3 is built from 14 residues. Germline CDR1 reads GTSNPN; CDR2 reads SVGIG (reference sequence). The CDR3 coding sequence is TGTGCCTGGAGTTTTCAGGGGGCAATCACTGAAGCTTTCTTT. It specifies CAWSFQGAITEAFF.

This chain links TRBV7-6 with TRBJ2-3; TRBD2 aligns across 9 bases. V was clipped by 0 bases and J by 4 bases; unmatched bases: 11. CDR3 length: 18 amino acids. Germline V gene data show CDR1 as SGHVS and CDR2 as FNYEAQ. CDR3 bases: TGTGCCAGCAGCTTAGCTCCCGGGACTAGCCTGAGCCCAGATACGCAGTATTTT. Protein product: CASSLAPGTSLSPDTQYF.